This TCR beta chain was identified in a study of blood T cell repertoires in COVID-19. Looking at the study overall: Some COVID-19 samples were acute and others convalescent; all came from the United States, Italy and Spain.

Study processing details: Amplifying reference gene primers gave estimates of nucleated cell counts. Clones were read by immunoSEQ multiplex PCR, and TCRdb kept only the in-frame ones, dropping some. V, J and clone size are those of that table, while D and trimming were read from the DNA. The table shows around 50,000 clones, with 82% occurring only once. Sequenced sample: peripheral blood. This sequence originates from an elderly woman with acute or convalescent COVID-19.

CDR3 DNA: TGTGCCAGCAGTAGACTGGATGGAGGGGGCTACACCTTC. This encodes CASSRLDGGGYTF. V usage is TRBV6-5 and J usage is TRBJ1-2; D is unresolved. CDR3 length: 13 residues. V lost 5 bases and J lost 8, with 15 bases in between. The germline V gene has CDR1 MNHEY and CDR2 SVGAGI.